The present T cell receptor beta chain was sequenced within a study of OX40 agonist ivuxolimab in advanced cancers. In this sample, this clone turned up once. Libraries were prepared by immunoSEQ multiplex PCR; TCRdb keeps only in-frame clonotypes and omits some of them. The repertoire consists of around 40,000 clones, with around 80% occurring once and the leading ten covering 18%. The length of the CDR3 is 15 residues. The material was CD4+ or CD8+ T cells sorted from blood, obtained in a trial of the OX40 agonist ivuxolimab. This rearrangement joins TRBV21-1 to TRBJ2-1. TRBV21-1 is an annotated pseudogene. The sequence came from an adult with an advanced solid tumor such as melanoma, head and neck, liver or kidney cancer. CDR3: CASSSEARPYNEQFF. Here the CDR3 DNA reads TGTGCCAGCAGCAGTGAGGCCAGGCCCTACAATGAGCAGTTCTTC.